The TCR beta chain under discussion was sequenced for a study of blood T cell repertoires in COVID-19. Across the whole study: COVID-19 samples, acute and convalescent, were from the United States, Italy and Spain. Nucleic acid was either cDNA or gDNA, and it came from T cells, B-cell-depleted T cells, or PBMCs.

The data were produced by immunoSEQ multiplex PCR, yet TCRdb's version contains in-frame clones alone and is incomplete. The sample includes 9,500 to 13,000 clones, over 70% seen only once; the top ten take approximately 11%. V shed 4 bases and J 6 bases; nucleotides not matched to a gene: 9. Germline CDR1 SGHVS, CDR2 FQNEAQ. This CDR3 has 15 residues. The sequence derives from a human donor in a cohort sampled during active COVID-19. Sequenced input: peripheral blood. The rearrangement joins TRBV7-8 to TRBJ2-1, with 7 bases fitting TRBD2. The CDR3 loop reads CASSSVGLVFNEQFF. In nucleotides, the CDR3 is TGTGCCAGCAGCTCCGTTGGACTAGTTTTCAATGAGCAGTTCTTC.